Listed below are T cell receptor beta chains from one sample, sequenced in a study of T cell repertoires in cytomegalovirus infection. TCRdb reprocessed the reads via MiXCR and lists one record per CDR3 protein. Among approximately 600,000 distinct CDR3 sequences, 40% were seen once, and the ten largest hold about half. These TCRs' antigens remain unknown. Material: cultured PBMCs, obtained from culture after CMV antigen stimulation. The receptors were gathered from a human donor in good health (CMV status not recorded). Some clones in this sample may be carry-over from other donors' samples. Each CDR3 is given with its conserved first and last residue. Each record gives: CDR3 protein, CDR3 DNA, J gene, clone size, CDR3 length, V gene, D gene. A D gene is named only where the DNA matches it firmly. Rows may omit the clone size; those that give it use once, few, many or a size class.

CDR3: CASSSLDQSVQYF
DNA: TGTGCCAGCAGCTCTTTAGATCAGAGCGTTCAGTACTTC
J: TRBJ2-4
size: -
length: 13
V: TRBV7-2
D: -

CDR3: CASSQGLEQFF
DNA: TGTGCCAGCAGCCAGGGACTCGAGCAGTTCTTC
J: TRBJ2-1
size: -
length: 11
V: TRBV28
D: -

CDR3: CASSSNSGGTDTQYF
DNA: TGTGCCAGCAGCTCGAATAGCGGGGGCACAGATACGCAGTATTTT
J: TRBJ2-3
size: -
length: 15
V: TRBV11-3
D: TRBD2

CDR3: CASSLVRGAGELFF
DNA: TGTGCCAGCAGCTTAGTGCGGGGGGCCGGGGAGCTGTTTTTT
J: TRBJ2-2
size: -
length: 14
V: TRBV11-3
D: TRBD2

CDR3: CASSVGQGNEKLFF
DNA: TGTGCCAGCAGCGTCGGCCAGGGGAATGAAAAACTGTTTTTT
J: TRBJ1-4
size: many
length: 14
V: TRBV7-6
D: -

CDR3: CSVQDRNYGYTF
DNA: TGCAGTGTTCAAGACAGAAACTATGGCTACACCTTC
J: TRBJ1-2
size: -
length: 12
V: TRBV20-1
D: -

CDR3: CSARTGTAYEQYF
DNA: TGCAGTGCTAGAACCGGGACGGCCTACGAGCAGTACTTC
J: TRBJ2-7
size: -
length: 13
V: TRBV20-1
D: -

CDR3: CASSFPGLYTEAFF
DNA: TGTGCCAGCAGCTTCCCGGGACTGTACACTGAAGCTTTCTTT
J: TRBJ1-1
size: -
length: 14
V: TRBV7-2
D: -

CDR3: CASRKQGGTEAFF
DNA: TGTGCCAGCAGAAAACAGGGGGGCACTGAAGCTTTCTTT
J: TRBJ1-1
size: few
length: 13
V: TRBV2
D: TRBD1

CDR3: CASSSGGIHATQYF
DNA: TGTGCCAGCAGCTCCGGGGGGATCCATGCGACCCAGTACTTC
J: TRBJ2-5
size: few
length: 14
V: TRBV11-2
D: TRBD2

CDR3: CASSKRAEMDTQYF
DNA: TGTGCCAGCAGTAAGAGGGCGGAGATGGATACGCAGTATTTT
J: TRBJ2-3
size: few
length: 14
V: TRBV7-8
D: -

CDR3: CASRRTSSGELFF
DNA: TGTGCCAGCAGGCGCACTAGTTCCGGGGAGCTGTTTTTT
J: TRBJ2-2
size: many
length: 13
V: TRBV6-2/TRBV6-3
D: -

CDR3: CASSLGTENTGELFF
DNA: TGTGCCAGCAGCTTAGGGACGGAGAACACCGGGGAGCTGTTTTTT
J: TRBJ2-2
size: many
length: 15
V: TRBV7-2
D: -

CDR3: CASRATSGRANSADTQYF
DNA: TGTGCCAGCAGGGCGACTAGCGGGAGGGCCAACAGTGCAGATACGCAGTATTTT
J: TRBJ2-3
size: few
length: 18
V: TRBV7-9
D: TRBD2

CDR3: CASSSTGGGETQYF
DNA: TGTGCCAGCAGTTCGACAGGGGGGGGAGAGACCCAGTACTTC
J: TRBJ2-5
size: few
length: 14
V: TRBV28
D: TRBD1

CDR3: CASNKAGGNEQFF
DNA: TGTGCCAGTAATAAGGCTGGGGGGAATGAGCAGTTCTTC
J: TRBJ2-1
size: few
length: 13
V: TRBV19
D: -

CDR3: CASSLFGTAETQYF
DNA: TGTGCCAGCAGCTTATTCGGGACGGCTGAGACCCAGTACTTC
J: TRBJ2-5
size: -
length: 14
V: TRBV7-9
D: -

CDR3: CASSTTLSLANYGYTF
DNA: TGTGCCAGCAGTACGACCCTCAGTCTGGCTAACTATGGCTACACCTTC
J: TRBJ1-2
size: few
length: 16
V: TRBV27
D: -

CDR3: CASKVASTDTQYF
DNA: TGTGCCAGCAAGGTCGCAAGCACAGATACGCAGTATTTT
J: TRBJ2-3
size: few
length: 13
V: TRBV12-3/TRBV12-4
D: -

CDR3: CASSKLAGPSYNEQFF
DNA: TGTGCCAGTAGCAAACTAGCGGGGCCCTCCTACAATGAGCAGTTCTTC
J: TRBJ2-1
size: -
length: 16
V: TRBV19
D: TRBD2

CDR3: CSARDLRTGNNEQFF
DNA: TGCAGTGCTAGAGATCTCCGGACAGGAAACAATGAGCAGTTCTTC
J: TRBJ2-1
size: -
length: 15
V: TRBV20-1
D: TRBD1

CDR3: CASSAPAVTYEQYF
DNA: TGTGCCAGCAGTGCGCCAGCAGTGACCTACGAGCAGTACTTC
J: TRBJ2-7
size: -
length: 14
V: TRBV2
D: -

CDR3: CAISDKGANVLTF
DNA: TGTGCCATCAGTGATAAGGGGGCCAACGTCCTGACTTTC
J: TRBJ2-6
size: -
length: 13
V: TRBV10-3
D: -

CDR3: CASSLGELRRWNQPQHF
DNA: TGTGCCAGTAGTTTGGGCGAACTCCGGAGGTGGAATCAGCCCCAGCATTTT
J: TRBJ1-5
size: -
length: 17
V: TRBV19
D: -

CDR3: CASSLKGGGQPQHF
DNA: TGTGCCAGCAGCTTAAAAGGGGGCGGTCAGCCCCAGCATTTT
J: TRBJ1-5
size: -
length: 14
V: TRBV7-2
D: TRBD1

CDR3: CASSLEAGAGTGELFF
DNA: TGTGCCAGCAGCTTAGAAGCGGGAGCAGGCACCGGGGAGCTGTTTTTT
J: TRBJ2-2
size: few
length: 16
V: TRBV7-6
D: TRBD2

CDR3: CASSLYGPGTDTQYF
DNA: TGTGCCAGCAGCTTATATGGTCCGGGCACAGATACGCAGTATTTT
J: TRBJ2-3
size: few
length: 15
V: TRBV7-2
D: -

CDR3: CASSYSPGPSYEQYF
DNA: TGTGCCAGCAGTTACTCTCCCGGACCGTCCTACGAGCAGTACTTC
J: TRBJ2-7
size: few
length: 15
V: TRBV6-5
D: -

CDR3: CASSLERSGNTIYF
DNA: TGTGCCAGCAGCTTAGAACGGTCTGGAAACACCATATATTTT
J: TRBJ1-3
size: many
length: 14
V: TRBV7-2
D: -

CDR3: CASSGWENNSPLHF
DNA: TGTGCCAGTTCGGGGTGGGAAAATAATTCACCCCTCCACTTT
J: TRBJ1-6
size: few
length: 14
V: TRBV28
D: -

CDR3: CASRQTGDSSPLHF
DNA: TGTGCCAGCAGGCAGACAGGGGACAGTTCACCCCTCCACTTT
J: TRBJ1-6
size: few
length: 14
V: TRBV7-9
D: TRBD1

CDR3: CASSYSASTDTQYF
DNA: TGTGCCAGCAGTTACTCGGCCAGCACAGATACGCAGTATTTT
J: TRBJ2-3
size: -
length: 14
V: TRBV6-5
D: -

CDR3: CASSPTDRANTGELFF
DNA: TGTGCCAGCAGCCCGACGGACAGGGCGAACACCGGGGAGCTGTTTTTT
J: TRBJ2-2
size: -
length: 16
V: TRBV5-6
D: TRBD1

CDR3: CASSPGQANIQYF
DNA: TGTGCCAGCAGCCCGGGGCAGGCGAACATTCAGTACTTC
J: TRBJ2-4
size: -
length: 13
V: TRBV2
D: -

CDR3: CASSEPSGYYEQYF
DNA: TGTGCCAGCAGTGAACCTAGCGGATACTACGAGCAGTACTTC
J: TRBJ2-7
size: -
length: 14
V: TRBV6-1
D: TRBD2

CDR3: CAWSPLPNTEAFF
DNA: TGTGCCTGGAGCCCACTGCCGAACACTGAAGCTTTCTTT
J: TRBJ1-1
size: once
length: 13
V: TRBV30
D: -

CDR3: CASFIGITGSAEAFF
DNA: TGTGCCAGCTTCATAGGTATAACGGGGAGCGCTGAAGCTTTCTTT
J: TRBJ1-1
size: -
length: 15
V: TRBV6-8
D: -

CDR3: CASSLWVTSSLLVETQYF
DNA: TGTGCCAGCAGCTTATGGGTAACGAGTTCGCTCCTCGTGGAGACCCAGTACTTC
J: TRBJ2-5
size: few
length: 18
V: TRBV7-9
D: -

CDR3: CASSLVSAEETQYF
DNA: TGTGCCAGCAGCTTAGTGTCGGCAGAAGAGACCCAGTACTTC
J: TRBJ2-5
size: -
length: 14
V: TRBV7-2
D: -

CDR3: CASSEGWTGAYEQYF
DNA: TGTGCCAGCAGTGAAGGTTGGACTGGAGCCTACGAGCAGTACTTC
J: TRBJ2-7
size: -
length: 15
V: TRBV2
D: -

CDR3: CASSLLAGTNTGELFF
DNA: TGTGCCAGCAGCTTATTAGCGGGGACGAACACCGGGGAGCTGTTTTTT
J: TRBJ2-2
size: -
length: 16
V: TRBV7-2
D: TRBD2

CDR3: CASSLGGGGTAFYSNQPQHF
DNA: TGCGCCAGCAGCTTGGGGGGAGGTGGGACAGCATTCTATAGCAATCAGCCCCAGCATTTT
J: TRBJ1-5
size: -
length: 20
V: TRBV5-1
D: TRBD1

CDR3: CAGGQYNSPLHF
DNA: TGTGCCGGGGGACAGTATAATTCACCCCTCCACTTT
J: TRBJ1-6
size: few
length: 12
V: TRBV7-8
D: TRBD1

CDR3: CASSFLYTDYEQYF
DNA: TGTGCCAGCAGCTTCCTCTACACAGACTACGAGCAGTACTTC
J: TRBJ2-7
size: -
length: 14
V: TRBV7-2
D: -

CDR3: CASGKQENTEAFF
DNA: TGTGCCAGCGGAAAACAGGAGAACACTGAAGCTTTCTTT
J: TRBJ1-1
size: -
length: 13
V: TRBV27
D: -

CDR3: CASSYGQRNTEAFF
DNA: TGTGCCAGCAGTTACGGACAGAGGAACACTGAAGCTTTCTTT
J: TRBJ1-1
size: -
length: 14
V: TRBV6-5
D: -

CDR3: CSAREWGAQNSPLHF
DNA: TGCAGTGCTAGGGAGTGGGGGGCCCAGAATTCACCCCTCCACTTT
J: TRBJ1-6
size: -
length: 15
V: TRBV20-1
D: -

CDR3: CSAPWTSGSTDTQYF
DNA: TGCAGTGCTCCCTGGACTAGCGGGAGCACAGATACGCAGTATTTT
J: TRBJ2-3
size: -
length: 15
V: TRBV20-1
D: TRBD2

CDR3: CASSLDIVYNEQFF
DNA: TGTGCCAGCAGCTTAGATATAGTATACAATGAGCAGTTCTTC
J: TRBJ2-1
size: -
length: 14
V: TRBV7-2
D: -